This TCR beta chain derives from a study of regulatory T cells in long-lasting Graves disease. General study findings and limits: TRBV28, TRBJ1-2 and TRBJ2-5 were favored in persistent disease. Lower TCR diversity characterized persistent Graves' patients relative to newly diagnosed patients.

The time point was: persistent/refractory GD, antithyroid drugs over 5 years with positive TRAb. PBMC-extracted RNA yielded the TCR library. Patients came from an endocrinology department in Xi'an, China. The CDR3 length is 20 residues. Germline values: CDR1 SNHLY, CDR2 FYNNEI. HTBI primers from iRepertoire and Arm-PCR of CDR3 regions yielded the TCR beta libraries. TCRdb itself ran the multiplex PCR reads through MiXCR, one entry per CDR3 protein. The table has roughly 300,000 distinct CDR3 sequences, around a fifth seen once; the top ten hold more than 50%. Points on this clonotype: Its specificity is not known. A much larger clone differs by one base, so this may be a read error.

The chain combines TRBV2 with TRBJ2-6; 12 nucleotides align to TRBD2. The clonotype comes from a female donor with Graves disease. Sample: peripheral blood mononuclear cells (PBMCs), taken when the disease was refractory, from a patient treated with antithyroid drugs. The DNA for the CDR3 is TGTGTCAGCAGTGAAGAGGGAACTAGCGGGAGGAGGCATGGGGCCAACGTCCTGACTTTC. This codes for CVSSEEGTSGRRHGANVLTF.